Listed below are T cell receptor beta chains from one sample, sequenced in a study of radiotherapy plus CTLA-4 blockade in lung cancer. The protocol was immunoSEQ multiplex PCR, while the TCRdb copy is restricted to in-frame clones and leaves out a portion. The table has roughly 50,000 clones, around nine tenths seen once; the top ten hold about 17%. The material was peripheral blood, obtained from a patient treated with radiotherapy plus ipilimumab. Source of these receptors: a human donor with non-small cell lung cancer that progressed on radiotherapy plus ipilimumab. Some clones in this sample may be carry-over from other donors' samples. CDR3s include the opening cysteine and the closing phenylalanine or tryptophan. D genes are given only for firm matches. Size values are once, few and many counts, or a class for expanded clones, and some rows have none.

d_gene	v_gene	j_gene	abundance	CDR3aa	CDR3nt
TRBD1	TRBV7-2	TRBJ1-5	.	CASSLDRGSNQPQHF	TGTGCCAGCAGCCTCGACAGGGGTAGTAATCAGCCCCAGCATTTT
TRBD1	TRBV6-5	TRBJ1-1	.	CASTMTGVNTEAFF	TGTGCCAGCACCATGACAGGGGTGAACACTGAAGCTTTCTTT
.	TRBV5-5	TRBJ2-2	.	CASSLYTGELFF	TGTGCCAGCAGCCTGTACACCGGGGAGCTGTTTTTT
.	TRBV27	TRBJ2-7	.	CASSSRTSYEQYF	TGTGCCAGCAGTTCCCGGACTTCCTACGAGCAGTACTTC
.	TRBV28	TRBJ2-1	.	CASSFQRSLLKGYNEQFF	TGTGCCAGCAGTTTTCAACGGAGCTTACTTAAGGGGTACAATGAGCAGTTCTTC
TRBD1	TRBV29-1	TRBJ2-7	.	CSVGYRGTYEQYF	TGCAGCGTTGGATACAGGGGTACCTACGAGCAGTACTTC
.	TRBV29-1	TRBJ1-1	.	CSVEQQTNTEAFF	TGCAGCGTTGAACAACAGACGAACACTGAAGCTTTCTTT
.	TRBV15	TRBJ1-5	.	CATSDGGTGNQPQHF	TGTGCCACCAGCGACGGAGGGACCGGCAATCAGCCCCAGCATTTT
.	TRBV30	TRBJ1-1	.	CAWSVGLNTEAFF	TGTGCCTGGAGTGTCGGACTTAACACTGAAGCTTTCTTT
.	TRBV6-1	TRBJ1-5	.	CASSEVPGGTQHF	TGTGCCAGCAGTGAAGTTCCCGGAGGGACCCAGCATTTT
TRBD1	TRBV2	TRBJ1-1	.	CASRSTGAGTEAFF	TGTGCCAGCAGGAGCACAGGGGCAGGCACTGAAGCTTTCTTT
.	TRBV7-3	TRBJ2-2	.	CASSLTGMVGELFF	TGTGCCAGCAGCTTAACCGGGATGGTCGGGGAGCTGTTTTTT
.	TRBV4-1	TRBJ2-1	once	CASTKTGAGERYNEQFF	TGCGCCAGCACCAAAACGGGGGCGGGAGAGCGTTACAATGAGCAGTTCTTC
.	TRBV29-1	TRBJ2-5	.	CSVVRQSKETQYF	TGCAGCGTTGTTCGACAGTCGAAAGAGACCCAGTACTTC
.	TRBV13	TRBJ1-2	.	CASSYYTAGNYGYTF	TGTGCCAGCAGCTACTACACAGCAGGGAACTATGGCTACACCTTC
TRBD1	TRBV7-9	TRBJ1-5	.	CASSAGTDSNQPQHF	TGTGCCAGCAGCGCCGGGACAGATAGCAATCAGCCCCAGCATTTT